Included here is one T cell receptor beta chain sequence, with context. This entry belongs to a study of blood T cell repertoires in COVID-19. The wider study: Sites in the United States, Italy and Spain provided acute and convalescent COVID-19 samples. In each case, the material was cDNA or gDNA derived from T cells, B-cell-depleted T cells, or PBMCs.

V lost 6 bases and J lost 8; bases outside the gene matches: 8. CDR1 LNHDA and CDR2 SQIVND come from the germline V gene (reference sequence). This CDR3 spans 14 amino acids. Data came from immunoSEQ multiplex PCR; TCRdb stores just in-frame clones and leaves some out. This sample has more than 200,000 clones, with roughly nine tenths found just once. This TCR came from a man between 65 and 79 years old with acute or convalescent COVID-19. The chain employs TRBV19 and TRBJ1-4; 8 nucleotides align to TRBD1. The sequenced material came from peripheral blood. Written as DNA, the CDR3 is TGTGCCAGTAGCGAGACAGGGGTTGGAGAAAAACTGTTTTTT. Amino acids: CASSETGVGEKLFF.